A selection of T cell receptor beta chains follows, all from one sample in a study of T cells in Graves' hyperthyroidism and ophthalmopathy. TCRdb re-derived calls from the multiplex PCR reads in MiXCR, one entry per CDR3 protein. Of about 360,000 distinct CDR3 sequences in the sample, about 12% are singletons; the top ten hold 9.2%. Source material: blood. These receptors came from a woman between 18 and 29 years old with Graves' hyperthyroidism. The CDR3 runs from the conserved cysteine through the conserved F or W. Each record gives: D gene, J gene, clone size, V gene, CDR3 DNA, CDR3 protein. D genes are given only for firm matches. Only part of the rows carry a size: once, few, many, or a class if the clone is expanded.

d_gene: TRBD1; j_gene: TRBJ1-4; abundance: many; v_gene: TRBV11-2; CDR3nt: TGTGCCAGCAGCTTAGAAGGGACAGGGACTAATGAAAAACTGTTTTTT; CDR3aa: CASSLEGTGTNEKLFF
d_gene: .; j_gene: TRBJ2-1; abundance: many; v_gene: TRBV12-3/TRBV12-4; CDR3nt: TGTGCCAGCAGACAAGGAAGAGGCGGCTCCTACAATGAGCAGTTCTTC; CDR3aa: CASRQGRGGSYNEQFF
d_gene: .; j_gene: TRBJ2-7; abundance: many; v_gene: TRBV6-2/TRBV6-3; CDR3nt: TGTGCCAGCAGCCTCCTTCCGAACTACGAGCAGTACTTC; CDR3aa: CASSLLPNYEQYF
d_gene: TRBD2; j_gene: TRBJ2-3; abundance: many; v_gene: TRBV5-1; CDR3nt: TGCGCCAGCAGCTTGTTGGCTAGCGGGAGGGCAGATACGCAGTATTTT; CDR3aa: CASSLLASGRADTQYF
d_gene: TRBD1; j_gene: TRBJ1-5; abundance: .; v_gene: TRBV24-1; CDR3nt: TGTGCCACCAGTGGCACCGGGACAGGGCCGGGTATTCAGCCCCAGCATTTT; CDR3aa: CATSGTGTGPGIQPQHF
d_gene: TRBD2; j_gene: TRBJ2-3; abundance: many; v_gene: TRBV20-1; CDR3nt: TGCAGTGCTACGACTAGCGGGGGCGCCACAGATACGCAGTATTTT; CDR3aa: CSATTSGGATDTQYF
d_gene: TRBD1; j_gene: TRBJ2-1; abundance: few; v_gene: TRBV25-1; CDR3nt: TGTGCCACGGAATCGGACAGGGGGCTAAGTGATGAGCAGTTCTTC; CDR3aa: CATESDRGLSDEQFF
d_gene: .; j_gene: TRBJ1-3; abundance: .; v_gene: TRBV6-2/TRBV6-3; CDR3nt: TGTGCCAGCAGTTCTCCTTACCGGGACGGCGGAAACACCATATATTTT; CDR3aa: CASSSPYRDGGNTIYF
d_gene: .; j_gene: TRBJ1-2; abundance: few; v_gene: TRBV6-1; CDR3nt: TGTGCCAGCAGCACAGGGTCGGGCTACACCTTC; CDR3aa: CASSTGSGYTF
d_gene: .; j_gene: TRBJ2-7; abundance: many; v_gene: TRBV5-1; CDR3nt: TGCGCCAGCAGCCAAATGGACACAAACTACGAGCAGTACTTC; CDR3aa: CASSQMDTNYEQYF
d_gene: TRBD2; j_gene: TRBJ2-5; abundance: many; v_gene: TRBV18; CDR3nt: TGTGCCAGCTCACCACCGATACTAGCGGGGGAAGAGACCCAGTACTTC; CDR3aa: CASSPPILAGEETQYF
d_gene: TRBD1; j_gene: TRBJ2-5; abundance: .; v_gene: TRBV28; CDR3nt: TGTGCCAGCAGGCTCGCCGGGACAGCAAAAGAGACCCAGTACTTC; CDR3aa: CASRLAGTAKETQYF
d_gene: .; j_gene: TRBJ2-7; abundance: many; v_gene: TRBV12-3/TRBV12-4; CDR3nt: TGTGCCAGCAGTTTAGCGGGAGCGCCTTACTACGAGCAGTACTTC; CDR3aa: CASSLAGAPYYEQYF
d_gene: TRBD1; j_gene: TRBJ2-7; abundance: many; v_gene: TRBV20-1; CDR3nt: TGCAGTGCTAGACCTCCCGACAGGGCGGTCTCTCGAGCGGTCCTACCCTTCTCCTACGAGCAGTACTTC; CDR3aa: CSARPPDRAVSRAVLPFSYEQYF
d_gene: TRBD2; j_gene: TRBJ2-5; abundance: .; v_gene: TRBV7-2; CDR3nt: TGTGCCAGCAGCCACAGCGGGCTAGCGGGAGTCTTGGAGGCCCAGTACTTC; CDR3aa: CASSHSGLAGVLEAQYF
d_gene: TRBD1; j_gene: TRBJ2-5; abundance: few; v_gene: TRBV5-1; CDR3nt: TGCGCCAGCAGCTTGGATATGTCGGACAGGGGTTTGCAAGAGACCCAGTACTTC; CDR3aa: CASSLDMSDRGLQETQYF